Sequencing of this T cell receptor beta chain was carried out in a study of cytomegalovirus exposure and HLA in healthy donors. As for the study in general: Earlier, about 179 million T cells were analyzed, and 90 million to 120 million unique TCR beta sequences were found among them.

About this clone: Its antigen is as yet unknown.

Primers included in the PCR were 60 Vbeta and 13 Jbeta primers. Original data processing: Later, about 80 million unique TCR beta chains were counted in an analysis, and some 10 million of them were shared. Data came from immunoSEQ multiplex PCR; TCRdb stores just in-frame clones and leaves some out. D and trimming were read from the DNA, whereas the V and J calls and clone size are those reported in that table. In all, the sample yields about 200,000 clones. V gave up 3 bases and J gave up 1 base; unmatched junction bases: 7. The CDR3 totals 19 residues. Per the germline V gene, CDR1 is KGHSH and CDR2 is LQKENI. Study findings and constraints: Common viral pathogens were later found to be apparently linked to several of the most significant clusters.

V and J are TRBV18 and TRBJ2-3; TRBD2 aligns across 16 bases. The sample comprised PBMCs. This clonotype was obtained from a boy between 10 and 17 years old in good health and CMV-seronegative. Written as DNA, the CDR3 is TGTGCCAGCTCACCGCTGGGGACTAGCGGGGGGGCCGGCACAGATACGCAGTATTTT. Its protein product is CASSPLGTSGGAGTDTQYF.